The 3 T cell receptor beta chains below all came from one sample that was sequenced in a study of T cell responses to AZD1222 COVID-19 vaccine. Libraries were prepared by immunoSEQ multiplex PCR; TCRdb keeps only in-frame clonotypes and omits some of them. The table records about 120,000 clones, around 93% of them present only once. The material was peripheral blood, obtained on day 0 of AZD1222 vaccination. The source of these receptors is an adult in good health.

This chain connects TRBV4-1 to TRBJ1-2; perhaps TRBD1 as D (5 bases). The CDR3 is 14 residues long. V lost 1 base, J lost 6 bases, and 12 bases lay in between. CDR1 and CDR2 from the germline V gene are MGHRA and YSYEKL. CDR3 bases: TGCGCCAGCAGCCAAGGAGGCAGGGTTGATGGCTACACCTTC. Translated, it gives CASSQGGRVDGYTF.

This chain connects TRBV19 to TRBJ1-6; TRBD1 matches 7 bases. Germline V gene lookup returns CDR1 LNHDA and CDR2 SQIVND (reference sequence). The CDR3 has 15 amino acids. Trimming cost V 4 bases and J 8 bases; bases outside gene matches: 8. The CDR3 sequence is CASSTKGQHYSPLHF. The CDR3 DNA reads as TGTGCCAGTAGTACTAAGGGACAGCACTATTCACCCCTCCACTTT.

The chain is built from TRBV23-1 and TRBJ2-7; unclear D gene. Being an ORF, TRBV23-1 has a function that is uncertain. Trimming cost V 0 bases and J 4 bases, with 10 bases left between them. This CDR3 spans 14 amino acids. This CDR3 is CASSQSGSGYEQYF. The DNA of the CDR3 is TGCGCCAGCAGTCAATCAGGGTCCGGGTACGAGCAGTACTTC.